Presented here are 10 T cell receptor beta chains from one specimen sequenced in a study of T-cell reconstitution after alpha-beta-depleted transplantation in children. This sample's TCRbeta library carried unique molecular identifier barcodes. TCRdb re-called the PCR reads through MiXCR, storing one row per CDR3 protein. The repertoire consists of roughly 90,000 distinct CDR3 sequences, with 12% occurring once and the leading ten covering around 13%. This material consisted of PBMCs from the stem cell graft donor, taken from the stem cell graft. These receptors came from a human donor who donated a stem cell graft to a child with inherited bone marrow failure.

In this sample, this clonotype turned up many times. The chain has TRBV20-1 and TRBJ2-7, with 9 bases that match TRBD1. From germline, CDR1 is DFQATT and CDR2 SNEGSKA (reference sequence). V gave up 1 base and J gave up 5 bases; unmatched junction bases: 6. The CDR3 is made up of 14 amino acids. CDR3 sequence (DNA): TGCAGTGCTAGAGCCGGGGACAGGGACCACGAGCAGTACTTC. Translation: CSARAGDRDHEQYF.

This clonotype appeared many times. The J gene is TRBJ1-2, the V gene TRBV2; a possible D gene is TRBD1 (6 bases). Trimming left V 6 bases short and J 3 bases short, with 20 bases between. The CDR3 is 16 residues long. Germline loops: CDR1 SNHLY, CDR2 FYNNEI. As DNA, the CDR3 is TGTGCCAGCAGGGGGGGCGCGGCCAAGGCCTACTATGGCTACACCTTC. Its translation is CASRGGAAKAYYGYTF.

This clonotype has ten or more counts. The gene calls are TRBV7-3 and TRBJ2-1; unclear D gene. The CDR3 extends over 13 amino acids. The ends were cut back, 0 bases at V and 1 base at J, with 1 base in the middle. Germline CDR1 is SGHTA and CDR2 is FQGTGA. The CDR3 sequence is CASSLTSYNEQFF. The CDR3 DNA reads TGTGCCAGCAGCTTAACTTCCTACAATGAGCAGTTCTTC.

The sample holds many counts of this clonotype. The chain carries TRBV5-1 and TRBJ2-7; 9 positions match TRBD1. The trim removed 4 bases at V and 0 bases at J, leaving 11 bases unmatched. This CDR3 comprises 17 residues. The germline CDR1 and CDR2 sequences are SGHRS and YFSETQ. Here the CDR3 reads CASSPEPRTGVSYEQYF. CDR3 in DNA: TGCGCCAGCAGCCCCGAACCCCGGACAGGGGTCTCCTACGAGCAGTACTTC. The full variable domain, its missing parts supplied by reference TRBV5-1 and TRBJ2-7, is KAGVTQTPRYLIKTRGQQVTLSCSPISGHRSVSWYQQTPGQGLQFLFEYFSETQRNKGNFPGRFSGRQFSNSRSEMNVSTLELGDSALYLCASSPEPRTGVSYEQYFGPGTRLTVT.

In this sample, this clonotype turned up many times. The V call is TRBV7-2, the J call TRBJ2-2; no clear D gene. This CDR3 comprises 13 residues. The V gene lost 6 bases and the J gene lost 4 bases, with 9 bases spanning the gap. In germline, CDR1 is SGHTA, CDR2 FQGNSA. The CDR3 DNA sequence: TGTGCCAGCAGTTACCTGGGCACCGGGGAGCTGTTTTTT. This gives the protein CASSYLGTGELFF.

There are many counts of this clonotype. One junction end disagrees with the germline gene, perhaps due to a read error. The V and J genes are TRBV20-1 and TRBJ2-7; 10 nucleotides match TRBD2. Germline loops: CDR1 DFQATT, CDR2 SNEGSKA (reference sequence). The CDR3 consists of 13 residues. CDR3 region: CSPRLAGECEQYF. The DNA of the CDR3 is TGCAGTCCTAGGCTAGCGGGAGAATGTGAGCAGTACTTC.

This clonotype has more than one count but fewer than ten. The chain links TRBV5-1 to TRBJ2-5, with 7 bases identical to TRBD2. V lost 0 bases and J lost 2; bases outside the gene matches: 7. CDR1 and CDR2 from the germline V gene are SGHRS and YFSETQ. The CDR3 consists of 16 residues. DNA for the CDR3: TGCGCCAGCAGCTTGGTTGGAGCCGGGGGGCAAGAGACCCAGTACTTC. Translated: CASSLVGAGGQETQYF.

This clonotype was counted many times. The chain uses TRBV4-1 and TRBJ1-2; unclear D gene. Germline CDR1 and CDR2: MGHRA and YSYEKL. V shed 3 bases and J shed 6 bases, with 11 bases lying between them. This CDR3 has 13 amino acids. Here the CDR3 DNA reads TGCGCCAGCAGCCAGTCAGTGCGGGATGGCTACACCTTC. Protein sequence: CASSQSVRDGYTF.

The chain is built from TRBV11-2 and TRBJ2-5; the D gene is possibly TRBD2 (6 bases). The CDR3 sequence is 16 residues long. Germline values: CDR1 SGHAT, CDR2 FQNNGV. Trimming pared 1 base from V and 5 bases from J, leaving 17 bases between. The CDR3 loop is CASSLVHWRDSETQYF. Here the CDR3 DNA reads TGTGCCAGCAGCTTAGTTCATTGGCGGGATAGTGAGACCCAGTACTTC.

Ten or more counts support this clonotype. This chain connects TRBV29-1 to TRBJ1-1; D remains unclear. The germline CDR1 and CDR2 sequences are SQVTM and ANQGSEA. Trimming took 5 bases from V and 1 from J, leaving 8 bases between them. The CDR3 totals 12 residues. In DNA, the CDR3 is TGCAGCGTTCTACCGTCGAACACTGAAGCTTTCTTT. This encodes CSVLPSNTEAFF.